The 10 T cell receptor beta chains given below trace back to one sample, sequenced in a study of blood T cells in healthy people across ages. The second PCR ran roughly 6 to 11 cycles with a sample-barcoded 5' primer and J-beta primers. TCRdb analysed the 5' RACE reads with MiXCR anew, one entry per CDR3 protein. The table has under 800,000 distinct CDR3 sequences, roughly two fifths seen once. The material sequenced was blood. The origin of the receptors is an older woman in good health.

J is TRBJ2-5 and V is TRBV5-1; TRBD2 matches at 11 bases. The V gene end was trimmed by 1 base and the J gene end by 3 bases; junction bases not matched to a gene: 5. In germline, CDR1 is SGHRS, CDR2 YFSETQ. The CDR3 sequence is 16 residues long. The CDR3 nucleotides are TGCGCCAGCAGCTTGTCCCTAGCGGGAGGCAAAGAGACCCAGTACTTC. It specifies CASSLSLAGGKETQYF.

This clonotype showed up many times. V is TRBV18 and J is TRBJ2-7; 9 bases agree with TRBD1. V dropped 4 bases and J dropped 6; count of bases not matched to a gene: 10. CDR3 length: 15 amino acids. CDR1 is KGHSH and CDR2 is LQKENI in the germline V gene. The CDR3 nucleotides are TGTGCCAGCTCACTGAACTCCGGGACAGGGAGCGAGCAGTACTTC. Protein: CASSLNSGTGSEQYF.

Here the CDR3 reads CASSDGTGNNEQFF. CDR3 DNA sequence: TGTGCCAGCAGTGATGGGACGGGAAACAATGAGCAGTTCTTC. The chain joins TRBV2 to TRBJ2-1; D is tentatively TRBD1 or TRBD2 (5 bases each). V gave up 3 bases and J gave up 5 bases, with 11 bases separating them. Germline V gene sequence: CDR1 SNHLY, CDR2 FYNNEI. The CDR3 loop spans 14 amino acids.

Notes on this clonotype: Being one base from a much bigger clone, this may be a read error. This chain uses TRBV7-3 with TRBJ2-5; 14 bases fit TRBD2. The CDR3 is 15 residues long. Per germline, CDR1 SGHTA and CDR2 FQGTGA. CDR3 DNA: TGTGCCAACAGCCCGACTAGCGGGGGGGCGGAGACCCAGTACTTC. Translation gives CANSPTSGGAETQYF.

This clonotype was found once. The chain is built from TRBV2 and TRBJ2-5; D might be TRBD1 (5 bases). V dropped 7 bases and J dropped 9 bases, with 15 bases sitting between them. Germline values: CDR1 SNHLY, CDR2 FYNNEI. The CDR3 has 12 amino acids. CDR3 region: CASTGLGESQYF. DNA of the CDR3: TGTGCCAGCACAGGGTTGGGTGAGTCCCAGTACTTC. The full variable domain, with the rest looked up from reference TRBV2 and TRBJ2-5, is EPEVTQTPSHQVTQMGQEVILRCVPISNHLYFYWYRQILGQKVEFLVSFYNNEISEKSEIFDDQFSVERPDGSNFTLKIRSTKLEDSAMYFCASTGLGESQYFGPGTRLLVL.

The chain links TRBV12-3 or TRBV12-4 to TRBJ2-2, with 7 bases that match TRBD2. With 3 bases clipped from V and 3 bases from J, the junction kept 1 base outside the gene matches. The CDR3 runs 14 residues. CDR3 protein: CASSFAGDTGELFF. The DNA of the CDR3 is TGTGCCAGCAGTTTCGCGGGGGACACCGGGGAGCTGTTTTTT.

The V gene is TRBV7-6, the J gene TRBJ2-1; 10 nucleotides line up with TRBD2. There are 16 residues in the CDR3. Germline assignment: CDR1 SGHVS and CDR2 FNYEAQ. With V trimmed by 2 bases and J by 8 bases, 9 bases remained unmatched. The CDR3 DNA is TGTGCCAGCAGCTTACCAGCGGGGGGGTACACCGATGAGCAGTTCTTC. Encoded protein: CASSLPAGGYTDEQFF. Complete variable domain (other parts from reference TRBV7-6 and TRBJ2-1): GAGVSQSPRYKVTKRGQDVALRCDPISGHVSLYWYRQALGQGPEFLTYFNYEAQQDKSGLPNDRFSAERPEGSISTLTIQRTEQRDSAMYRCASSLPAGGYTDEQFFGPGTRLTVL.

This clonotype was observed a single time. The rearrangement links TRBV3-1 to TRBJ2-2; D call uncertain. Trimming stripped 2 bases from V and 4 bases from J, with 8 bases between. The V gene's germline CDR1 is LGHDT and CDR2 YNNKEL (reference sequence). The CDR3 has 14 amino acids. The CDR3 loop is CASSQIDRTGELFF. CDR3 coding DNA: TGTGCCAGCAGCCAAATAGACCGCACCGGGGAGCTGTTTTTT.

This clonotype has at least ten counts. The chain is built from TRBV29-1 and TRBJ2-7, with a tentative D call TRBD2 (5 bases). V was pared by 3 bases and J by 0 bases, with 9 bases between. Germline V CDR1 and CDR2: SQVTM, ANQGSEA. This CDR3 contains 13 residues. The CDR3 loop is CSVDPSPSYEQYF. The CDR3 nucleotides are TGCAGCGTTGACCCTAGCCCCTCCTACGAGCAGTACTTC.

This clonotype was seen a handful of times. The chain has TRBV11-1 and TRBJ2-7, with D unclear. Germline V gives CDR1 SGHAT, CDR2 FQDESV (reference sequence). V was trimmed by 5 bases and J by 3 bases, leaving 17 bases between them. This CDR3 is 15 amino acids long. CDR3 region: CASSPGPGRLYEQYF. The CDR3 nucleotides read TGTGCCAGCAGCCCAGGACCCGGGCGCCTCTACGAGCAGTACTTC.